This TCR beta chain was captured by sequencing in a study of beta chain features in type 1 diabetes. General study points: In type 1 diabetes patients, VDJ junctions had fewer insertions; deletions at these junctions were more frequent. Significant though moderate, a shortening of TCRB CDR3s appeared in all four CD4+ subsets of Type 1 diabetes patients. Within patients, naive, central memory and Treg TCRB repertoires seemed more similar than within healthy donors.

The isolated RNA, all of it, was reverse transcribed, so expressed TCRB transcripts were what got sequenced. Sequenced by immunoSEQ multiplex PCR; TCRdb stores in-frame clones only, minus some. Of around 150,000 clones listed, 7% to 9.5% are singletons. Averaging about 116 mL, one heparinised blood draw came from each individual donor. This CDR3 is 19 amino acids long. Trimming removed 3 bases from V and 2 bases from J; junction bases left unmatched: 20. CDR1 GTSNPN and CDR2 SVGIG come from the germline V gene (reference sequence). Details on this clone: Antigen: not known.

Material: central memory CD4+ T cells from blood. The chain carries TRBV30 and TRBJ2-3, with TRBD2 identical over 7 bases. The clonotype was recovered from a woman under 40 with type 1 diabetes. CDR3 nucleotide sequence: TGTGCCTGGAGCTCCCATTTCAGGCGGGGGAGCCTACCCACAGATACGCAGTATTTT. It is translated as CAWSSHFRRGSLPTDTQYF.